The clone carrying this T cell receptor beta chain was seen just once. Its antigen is currently unknown. There are 14 residues in the CDR3. Germline CDR1 SGDLS, CDR2 YYNGEE. The V gene lost 2 bases and the J gene lost 4 bases, with 10 bases spanning the gap. Study donors comprised healthy, HIV-negative adults devoid of recent acute infection or vaccination. Libraries were prepared by immunoSEQ multiplex PCR; TCRdb keeps only in-frame clonotypes and omits some of them. The sample has about 2.3 million clones, over 85% seen once. The sample originates from a study of shared clonotypes between healthy human individuals. Study results and caveats: The donor pool, a small one, limited the genetic and exposure-history diversity represented. Shared clonotypes: 4.5% to 6% naive CD4, about 3.5% naive CD8, roughly 2.2% memory CD4, more than 0.3% memory CD8.

The receptor comes from a young man in good health. Some clones in this sample may be carry-over from other donors' samples. The genes are TRBV9 and TRBJ2-1; no clear D gene. The specimen was naive CD4+ T cells from PBMCs. The subset was: CD45RA+ positively selected. The CDR3 coding sequence is TGTGCCAGCAGCGTTATAGAGTCGTACAATGAGCAGTTCTTC. Amino acid sequence: CASSVIESYNEQFF.